A single sample gave rise to the 10 T cell receptor beta chains below, sequenced in a study of T cells after posttransplantation cyclophosphamide. TCRdb's copy holds only in-frame clones and misses some; the assay was immunoSEQ multiplex PCR. Of more than 20,000 clones listed, 86% are singletons. Sequencing was done on a sample of PBMCs. The receptors here all came from a woman aged 55-69 years with a blood cancer, CMV-positive, and with a related stem cell donor.

The V gene is TRBV25-1, the J gene TRBJ1-2; a weak D match, TRBD1 (5 bases). With 1 base removed from V and 6 bases from J, the gap between germline ends came to 12 bases. The CDR3 runs to 14 residues. The germline gives CDR1 MGHDK, CDR2 SYGVNS. The CDR3 bases are TGTGCCAGCAGTGAATTCCCTGGGGCTGATGGCTACACCTTC. As protein: CASSEFPGADGYTF.

The table lists this clone with a few counts. The chain uses TRBV11-2 and TRBJ1-2, with D unclear. There are 14 residues in the CDR3. Trimming removed 2 bases from V and 0 bases from J, with 7 bases in between. The germline CDR1 and CDR2 sequences are SGHAT and FQNNGV. CDR3 protein: CASSLTTTNYGYTF. The DNA for the CDR3 is TGTGCCAGCAGCTTAACAACCACTAACTATGGCTACACCTTC.

In regard to this clone: One end of the junction varies from germline; a read error may be responsible. This chain uses TRBV5-1 with TRBJ2-1; 7 bases map to TRBD1. This CDR3 contains 13 residues. The germline V gene has CDR1 SGHRS and CDR2 YFSETQ. The DNA of the CDR3 is TGCGCCAGCAGTTTGGAACAGGGGTATGAGCAGTTCTTC. Translated: CASSLEQGYEQFF.

This clone was counted only a few times. The chain joins TRBV4-2 to TRBJ2-7; 14 positions agree with TRBD2. Germline lookup yields CDR1 LGHNA and CDR2 YNFKEQ. V lost 3 bases to trimming and J lost 4 bases; unmatched junction nucleotides: 5. CDR3 length: 16 residues. The CDR3: CASSQEGTSGSYEQYF. DNA of the CDR3: TGTGCCAGCAGCCAGGAAGGGACTAGCGGGAGTTACGAGCAGTACTTC.

This chain joins TRBV7-2 and TRBJ2-7; a weak D match, TRBD2 (5 bases). Deletions cut 5 bases from V and 2 bases from J, with 10 bases between. Germline loops: CDR1 SGHTA, CDR2 FQGNSA. This CDR3 has 13 residues. The CDR3 bases are TGTGCCAGCAGCCGGGATCAGGCCTACGAGCAGTACTTC. Protein sequence: CASSRDQAYEQYF.

V usage is TRBV11-3 and J usage is TRBJ2-7; 11 bases agree with TRBD2. CDR1 SGHNT and CDR2 YENEEA come from the germline V gene. After removal of 1 base from V and 4 bases from J, the junction contained 3 bases not matched to a gene. This CDR3 spans 15 amino acids. CDR3 in DNA: TGTGCCAGCAGCTTAGGAGCTAGCGGGAGGTACGAGCAGTACTTC. It yields the protein CASSLGASGRYEQYF.

This clone has just one count. The J gene is TRBJ2-1, the V gene TRBV9; TRBD2 agrees at 10 bases. After removal of 4 bases from V and 1 base from J, the junction contained 2 bases not matched to a gene. The germline gives CDR1 SGDLS, CDR2 YYNGEE. CDR3 length: 15 amino acids. CDR3 in amino acids: CASSSTSGSYNEQFF. The CDR3 DNA reads as TGTGCCAGCAGCTCGACTAGCGGGTCCTACAATGAGCAGTTCTTC. Looking up the rest from reference TRBV9 and TRBJ2-1 gives the full variable domain: DSGVTQTPKHLITATGQRVTLRCSPRSGDLSVYWYQQSLDQGLQFLIQYYNGEERAKGNILERFSAQQFPDLHSELNLSSLELGDSALYFCASSSTSGSYNEQFFGPGTRLTVL.

The rearrangement uses TRBV4-1 and TRBJ2-2, with D perhaps TRBD2 (6 bases). V lost 2 bases, J lost 0 bases, and 7 bases lay in between. Per germline, CDR1 MGHRA and CDR2 YSYEKL. The CDR3 extends over 15 amino acids. In DNA form, the CDR3 reads TGCGCCAGCAGCCAATCGGGGGCGAACACCGGGGAGCTGTTTTTT. Translation gives CASSQSGANTGELFF.

This sequence joins TRBV10-2 and TRBJ1-5, with 7 bases aligning to TRBD1. The V gene's germline CDR1 is WSHSY and CDR2 SAAADI. The trim removed 5 bases at V and 1 base at J, leaving 2 bases unmatched. The CDR3 length is 14 residues. CDR3 in DNA: TGCGCCAGCAGTTCAGGGGGGAGCAATCAGCCCCAGCATTTT. Its translation is CASSSGGSNQPQHF.

The chain joins TRBV7-9 to TRBJ1-4; the D gene is possibly TRBD1 (6 bases). Trimming pared 7 bases from V and 7 bases from J, leaving 16 bases between. The CDR3 has 14 amino acids. CDR1 is SEHNR, CDR2 FQNEAQ, per germline (reference sequence). In nucleotides, the CDR3 is TGTGCCAGCAAGGCGGCTGGCAGGGGTGAAAAACTGTTTTTT. The encoded protein is CASKAAGRGEKLFF.